This T cell receptor (beta chain) was captured by sequencing in a study of spatial heterogeneity in lung cancer. As for the study in general: The donors comprised 70 to 85 untreated early-stage non-small cell lung cancer patients.

This clonotype was picked up many times. The V gene's germline CDR1 is SGHRS and CDR2 YFSETQ. V lost 3 bases, J lost 5 bases, and 5 bases lay in between. The CDR3 sequence is 11 residues long. As for time point: blood at routine non-recurrence follow-up after resection. Unsorted samples of tumor, nontumor lung or frozen PBMC had their whole RNA sequenced. MiXCR was run by TCRdb on the 5' RACE reads, yielding one entry per CDR3 protein. The sample shows about 50,000 distinct CDR3 sequences, under 8% of them seen only once. The TCR was taken from a female donor with early-stage non-small cell lung cancer. Sequenced here: PBMCs, sampled at follow-up. The chain joins TRBV5-1 to TRBJ2-5, with no clear D. The CDR3 DNA sequence: TGCGCCAGCAGCTCTTGGGAGACCCAGTACTTC. This encodes CASSSWETQYF.